Given below is one TCR beta chain in context. CDR1 is SGHRS and CDR2 is YFSETQ in the germline V gene. The length of the CDR3 is 14 residues. Trimming took off 7 bases at V and 5 bases at J, with 18 bases between the two ends. Reverse transcription of roughly 0.5 to 1 ug RNA used random hexamers. The method of amplification for TCR beta CDR3 was immunoSEQ multiplex PCR, covering 54 Vbeta and 13 Jbeta. MiXCR was run by TCRdb on the immunoSEQ multiplex PCR reads, yielding one entry per CDR3 protein. The table includes 200,000 to 250,000 distinct CDR3 sequences, 93% detected once. Sequencing of TCR beta covered CD8+ and CD4+ T cells obtained from blood. This specimen belongs to a study of CD8 T cells in Susac syndrome.

Sequenced: CD4+ T cells from PBMCs. The sequence came from a human donor with multiple sclerosis. The rearrangement links TRBV5-1 to TRBJ1-1; possible D gene TRBD1, 5 bases. The CDR3 loop is CASYPGGGPTEAFF. The CDR3 bases are TGCGCCAGCTATCCGGGTGGGGGTCCAACTGAAGCTTTCTTT.